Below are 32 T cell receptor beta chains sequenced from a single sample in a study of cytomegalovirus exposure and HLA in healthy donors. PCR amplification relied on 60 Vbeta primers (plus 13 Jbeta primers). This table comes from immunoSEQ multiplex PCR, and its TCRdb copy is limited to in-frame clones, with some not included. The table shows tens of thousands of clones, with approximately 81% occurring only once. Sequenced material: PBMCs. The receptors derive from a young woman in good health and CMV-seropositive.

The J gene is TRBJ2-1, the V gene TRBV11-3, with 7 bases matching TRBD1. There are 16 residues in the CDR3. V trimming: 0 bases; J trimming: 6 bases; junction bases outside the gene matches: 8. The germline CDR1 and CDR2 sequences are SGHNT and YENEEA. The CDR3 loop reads CASSLDLTGAFNEQFF. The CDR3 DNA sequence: TGTGCCAGCAGCTTAGATCTCACAGGGGCGTTCAATGAGCAGTTCTTC.

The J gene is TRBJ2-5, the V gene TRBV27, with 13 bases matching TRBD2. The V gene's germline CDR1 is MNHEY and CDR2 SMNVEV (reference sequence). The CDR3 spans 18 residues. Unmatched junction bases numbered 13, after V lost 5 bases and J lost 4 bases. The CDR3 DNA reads TGTGCCAGCAGTCCGGAACTAGCGGGAGGGGAGATGGCAGAGACCCAGTACTTC. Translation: CASSPELAGGEMAETQYF.

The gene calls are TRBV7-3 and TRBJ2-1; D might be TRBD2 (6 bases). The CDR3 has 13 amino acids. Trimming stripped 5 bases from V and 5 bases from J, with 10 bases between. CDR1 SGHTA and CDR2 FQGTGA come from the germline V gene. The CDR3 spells CASSLGRNNEQFF. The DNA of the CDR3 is TGTGCCAGCAGCCTCGGGAGAAACAATGAGCAGTTCTTC.

The CDR3 is CASRREPLNTGELFF. CDR3 nucleotide sequence: TGTGCCAGTCGACGGGAGCCTCTTAACACCGGGGAGCTGTTTTTT. The rearrangement uses TRBV7-3 and TRBJ2-2, with D possibly being TRBD2 (6 bases). Trimming stripped 9 bases from V and 2 bases from J, with 16 bases between. There are 15 residues in the CDR3. Germline loops: CDR1 SGHTA, CDR2 FQGTGA.

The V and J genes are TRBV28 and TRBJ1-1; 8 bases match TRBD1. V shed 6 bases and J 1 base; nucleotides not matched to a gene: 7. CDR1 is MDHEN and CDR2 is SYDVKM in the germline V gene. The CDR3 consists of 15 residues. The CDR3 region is CASRLPGTGNTEAFF. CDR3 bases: TGTGCCAGCAGGTTACCCGGGACAGGGAACACTGAAGCTTTCTTT.

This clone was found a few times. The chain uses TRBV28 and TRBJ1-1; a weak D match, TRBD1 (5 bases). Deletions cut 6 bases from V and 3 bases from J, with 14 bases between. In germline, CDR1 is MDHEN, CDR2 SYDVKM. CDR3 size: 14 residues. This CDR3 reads CASSSVGLDTEAFF. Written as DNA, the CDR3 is TGTGCCAGCAGCTCTGTGGGGCTTGACACTGAAGCTTTCTTT.

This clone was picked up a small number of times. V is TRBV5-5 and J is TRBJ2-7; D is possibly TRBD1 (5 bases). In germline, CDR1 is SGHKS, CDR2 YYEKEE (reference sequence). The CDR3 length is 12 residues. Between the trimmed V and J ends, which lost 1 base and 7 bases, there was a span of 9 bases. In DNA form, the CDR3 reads TGTGCCAGCAGCTTGCCTCCAGGGGAGCAGTACTTC. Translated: CASSLPPGEQYF.

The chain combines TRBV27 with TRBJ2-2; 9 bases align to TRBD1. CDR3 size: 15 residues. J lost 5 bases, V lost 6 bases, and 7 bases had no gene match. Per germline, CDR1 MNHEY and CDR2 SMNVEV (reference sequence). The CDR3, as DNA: TGTGCCAGCAGCGGACAGGGGAAATGGACCGGGGAGCTGTTTTTT. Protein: CASSGQGKWTGELFF.

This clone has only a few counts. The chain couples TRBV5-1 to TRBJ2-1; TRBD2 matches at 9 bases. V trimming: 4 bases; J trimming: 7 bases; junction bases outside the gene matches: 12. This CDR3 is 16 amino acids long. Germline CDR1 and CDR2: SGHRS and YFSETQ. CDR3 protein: CASSLAPGLAYNEQFF. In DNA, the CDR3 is TGCGCCAGCAGCCTCGCTCCGGGACTAGCATATAATGAGCAGTTCTTC. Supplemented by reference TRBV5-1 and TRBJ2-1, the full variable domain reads KAGVTQTPRYLIKTRGQQVTLSCSPISGHRSVSWYQQTPGQGLQFLFEYFSETQRNKGNFPGRFSGRQFSNSRSEMNVSTLELGDSALYLCASSLAPGLAYNEQFFGPGTRLTVL.

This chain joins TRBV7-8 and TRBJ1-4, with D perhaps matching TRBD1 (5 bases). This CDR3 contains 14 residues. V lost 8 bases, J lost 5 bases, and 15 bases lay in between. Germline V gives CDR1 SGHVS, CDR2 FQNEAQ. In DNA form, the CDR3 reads TGTGCCAGCCGGGGGTTGGTGTGGAATGAAAAACTGTTTTTT. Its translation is CASRGLVWNEKLFF.

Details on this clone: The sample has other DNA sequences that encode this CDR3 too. The CDR3 nucleotides read TGTGCCAGCAGTTTTCGGGGAAACACCATATATTTT. Amino acid sequence: CASSFRGNTIYF. The chain couples TRBV28 to TRBJ1-3; D gene unclear. The CDR3 runs to 12 residues. CDR1 is MDHEN, CDR2 SYDVKM, per germline. V was cut by 3 bases and J by 4 bases, with 4 bases left in between.

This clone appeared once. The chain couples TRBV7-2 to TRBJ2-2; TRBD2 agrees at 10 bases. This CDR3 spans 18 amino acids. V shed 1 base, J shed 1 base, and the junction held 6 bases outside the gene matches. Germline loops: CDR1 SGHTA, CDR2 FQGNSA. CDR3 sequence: CASSLETSGRVNTGELFF. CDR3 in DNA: TGTGCCAGCAGCTTAGAGACTAGCGGGCGTGTGAACACCGGGGAGCTGTTTTTT.

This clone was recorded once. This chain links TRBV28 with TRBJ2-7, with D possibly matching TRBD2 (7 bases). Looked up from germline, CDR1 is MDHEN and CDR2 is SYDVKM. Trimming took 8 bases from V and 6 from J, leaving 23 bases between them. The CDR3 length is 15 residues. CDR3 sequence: CASLQGGGLTSEQYF. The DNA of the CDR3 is TGTGCCAGCCTCCAAGGCGGGGGCTTGACGTCCGAGCAGTACTTC.

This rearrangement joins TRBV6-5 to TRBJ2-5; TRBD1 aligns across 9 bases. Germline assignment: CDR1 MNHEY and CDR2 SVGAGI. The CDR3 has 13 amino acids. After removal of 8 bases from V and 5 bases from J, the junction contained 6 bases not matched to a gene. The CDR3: CASGDRGGETQYF. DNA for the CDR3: TGTGCCAGCGGCGACAGGGGGGGGGAGACCCAGTACTTC.

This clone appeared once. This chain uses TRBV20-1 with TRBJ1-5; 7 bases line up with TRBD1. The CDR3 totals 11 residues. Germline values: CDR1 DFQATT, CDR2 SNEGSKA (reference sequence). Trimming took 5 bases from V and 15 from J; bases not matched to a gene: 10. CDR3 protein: CSAQHQGVGHF. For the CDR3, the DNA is TGCAGTGCTCAGCATCAGGGGGTCGGGCATTTT.

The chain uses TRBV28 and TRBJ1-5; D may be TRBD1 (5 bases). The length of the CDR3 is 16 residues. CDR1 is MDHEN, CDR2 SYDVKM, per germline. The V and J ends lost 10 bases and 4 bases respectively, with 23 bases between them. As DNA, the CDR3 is TGTGCCACCAAATACCCCGTGGGGGGAGGTAATCAGCCCCAGCATTTT. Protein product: CATKYPVGGGNQPQHF.

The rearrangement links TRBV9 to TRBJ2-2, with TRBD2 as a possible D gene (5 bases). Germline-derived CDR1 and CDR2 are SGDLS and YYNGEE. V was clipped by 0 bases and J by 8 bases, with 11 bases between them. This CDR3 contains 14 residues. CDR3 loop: CASSVVDRGGELFF. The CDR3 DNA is TGTGCCAGCAGCGTAGTAGACCGCGGGGGGGAGCTGTTTTTT.

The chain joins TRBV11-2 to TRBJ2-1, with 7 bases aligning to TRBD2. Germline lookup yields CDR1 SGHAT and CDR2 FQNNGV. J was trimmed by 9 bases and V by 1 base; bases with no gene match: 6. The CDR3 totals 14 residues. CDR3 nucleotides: TGTGCCAGCAGCTTAGCGGGAGGTGGAGGTGAGCAGTTCTTC. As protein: CASSLAGGGGEQFF.

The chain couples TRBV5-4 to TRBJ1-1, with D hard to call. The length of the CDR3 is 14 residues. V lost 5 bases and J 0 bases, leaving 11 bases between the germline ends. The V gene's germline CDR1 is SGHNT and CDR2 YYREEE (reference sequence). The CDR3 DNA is TGTGCCAGCAGGACACAGAATATGAACACTGAAGCTTTCTTT. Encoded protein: CASRTQNMNTEAFF.

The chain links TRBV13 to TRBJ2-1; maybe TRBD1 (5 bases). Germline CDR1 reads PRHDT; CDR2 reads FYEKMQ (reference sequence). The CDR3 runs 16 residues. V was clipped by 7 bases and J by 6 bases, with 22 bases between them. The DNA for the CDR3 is TGTGCCAGCACACTAAGGGGAAGGGCTTTACTCAATGAGCAGTTCTTC. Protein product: CASTLRGRALLNEQFF. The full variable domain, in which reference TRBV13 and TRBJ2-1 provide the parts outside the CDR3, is AAGVIQSPRHLIKEKRETATLKCYPIPRHDTVYWYQQGPGQDPQFLISFYEKMQSDKGSIPDRFSAQQFSDYHSELNMSSLELGDSALYFCASTLRGRALLNEQFFGPGTRLTVL.

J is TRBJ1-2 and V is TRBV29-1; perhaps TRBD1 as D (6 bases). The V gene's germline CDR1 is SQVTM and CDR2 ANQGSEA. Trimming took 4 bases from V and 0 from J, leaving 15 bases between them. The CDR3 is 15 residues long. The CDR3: CSVARSRGANYGYTF. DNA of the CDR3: TGCAGCGTTGCTCGTAGCAGGGGAGCTAACTATGGCTACACCTTC.

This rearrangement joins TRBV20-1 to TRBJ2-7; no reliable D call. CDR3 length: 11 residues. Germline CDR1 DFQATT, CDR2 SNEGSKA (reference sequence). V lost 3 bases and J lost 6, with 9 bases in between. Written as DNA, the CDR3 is TGCAGTGCTAGGTCAGGTGCCGAGCAGTACTTC. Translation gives CSARSGAEQYF.

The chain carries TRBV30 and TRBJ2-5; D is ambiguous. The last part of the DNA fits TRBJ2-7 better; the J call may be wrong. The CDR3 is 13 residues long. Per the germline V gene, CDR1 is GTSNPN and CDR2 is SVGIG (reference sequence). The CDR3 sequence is CAWSVGDSYEQYF. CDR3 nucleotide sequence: TGTGCCTGGAGTGTAGGCGACTCCTACGAGCAGTACTTC.

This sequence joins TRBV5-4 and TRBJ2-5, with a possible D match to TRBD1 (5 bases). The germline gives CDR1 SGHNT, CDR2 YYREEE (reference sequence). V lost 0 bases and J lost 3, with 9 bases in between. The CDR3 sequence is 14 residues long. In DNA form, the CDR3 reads TGTGCCAGCAGCTTGGATGACAGAGAAGAGACCCAGTACTTC. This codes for CASSLDDREETQYF.

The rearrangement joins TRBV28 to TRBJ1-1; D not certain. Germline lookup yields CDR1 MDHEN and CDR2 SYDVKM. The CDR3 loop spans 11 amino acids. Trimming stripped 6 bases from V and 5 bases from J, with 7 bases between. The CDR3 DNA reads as TGTGCCAGCAGGGCCCCAACTGAAGCTTTCTTT. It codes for CASRAPTEAFF. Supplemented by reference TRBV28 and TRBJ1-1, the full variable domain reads DVKVTQSSRYLVKRTGEKVFLECVQDMDHENMFWYRQDPGLGLRLIYFSYDVKMKEKGDIPEGYSVSREKKERFSLILESASTNQTSMYLCASRAPTEAFFGQGTRLTVV.

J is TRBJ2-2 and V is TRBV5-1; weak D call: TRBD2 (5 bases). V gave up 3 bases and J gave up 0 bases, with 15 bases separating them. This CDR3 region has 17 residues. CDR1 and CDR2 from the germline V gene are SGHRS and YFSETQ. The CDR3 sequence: CASSSLGSDANTGELFF. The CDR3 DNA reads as TGCGCCAGCAGCTCGCTGGGTAGCGATGCGAACACCGGGGAGCTGTTTTTT.

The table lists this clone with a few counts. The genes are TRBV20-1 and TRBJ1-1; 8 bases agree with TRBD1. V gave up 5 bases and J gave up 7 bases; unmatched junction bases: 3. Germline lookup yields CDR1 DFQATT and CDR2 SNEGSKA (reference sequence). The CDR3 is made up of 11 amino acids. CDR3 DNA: TGCAGTGCTTGGGACAGGTGTGAAGCTTTCTTT. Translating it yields CSAWDRCEAFF.

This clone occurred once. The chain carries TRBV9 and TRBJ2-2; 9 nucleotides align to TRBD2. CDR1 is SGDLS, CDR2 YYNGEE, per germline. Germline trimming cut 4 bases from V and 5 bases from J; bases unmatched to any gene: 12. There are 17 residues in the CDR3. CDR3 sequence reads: CASSPTHSGSRTGELFF. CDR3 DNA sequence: TGTGCCAGCAGCCCTACCCATAGCGGGAGTAGGACCGGGGAGCTGTTTTTT.

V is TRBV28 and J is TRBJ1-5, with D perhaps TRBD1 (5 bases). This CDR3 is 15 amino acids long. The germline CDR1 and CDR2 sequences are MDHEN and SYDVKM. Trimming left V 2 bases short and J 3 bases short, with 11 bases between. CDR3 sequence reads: CASSLRGALNQPQHF. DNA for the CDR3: TGTGCCAGCAGTTTAAGGGGTGCCCTCAATCAGCCCCAGCATTTT.

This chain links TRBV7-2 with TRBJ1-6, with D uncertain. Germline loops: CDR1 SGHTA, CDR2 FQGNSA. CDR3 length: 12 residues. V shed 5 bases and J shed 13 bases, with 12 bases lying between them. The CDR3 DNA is TGTGCCAGCAGCCTCCGGGGTAGGCCCCTCCACTTT. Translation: CASSLRGRPLHF.

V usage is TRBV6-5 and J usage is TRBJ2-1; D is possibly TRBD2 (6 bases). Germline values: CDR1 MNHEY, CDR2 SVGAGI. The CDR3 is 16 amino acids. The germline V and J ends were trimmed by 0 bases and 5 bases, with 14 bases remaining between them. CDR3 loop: CASSYSAAGWDNEQFF. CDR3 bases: TGTGCCAGCAGTTACTCGGCTGCGGGGTGGGACAATGAGCAGTTCTTC.

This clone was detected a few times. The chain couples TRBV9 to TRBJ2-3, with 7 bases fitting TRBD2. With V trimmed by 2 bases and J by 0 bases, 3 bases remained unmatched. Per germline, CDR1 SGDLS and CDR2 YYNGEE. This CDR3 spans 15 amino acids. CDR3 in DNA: TGTGCCAGCAGCGTTACTAGCGTTAGCACAGATACGCAGTATTTT. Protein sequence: CASSVTSVSTDTQYF.